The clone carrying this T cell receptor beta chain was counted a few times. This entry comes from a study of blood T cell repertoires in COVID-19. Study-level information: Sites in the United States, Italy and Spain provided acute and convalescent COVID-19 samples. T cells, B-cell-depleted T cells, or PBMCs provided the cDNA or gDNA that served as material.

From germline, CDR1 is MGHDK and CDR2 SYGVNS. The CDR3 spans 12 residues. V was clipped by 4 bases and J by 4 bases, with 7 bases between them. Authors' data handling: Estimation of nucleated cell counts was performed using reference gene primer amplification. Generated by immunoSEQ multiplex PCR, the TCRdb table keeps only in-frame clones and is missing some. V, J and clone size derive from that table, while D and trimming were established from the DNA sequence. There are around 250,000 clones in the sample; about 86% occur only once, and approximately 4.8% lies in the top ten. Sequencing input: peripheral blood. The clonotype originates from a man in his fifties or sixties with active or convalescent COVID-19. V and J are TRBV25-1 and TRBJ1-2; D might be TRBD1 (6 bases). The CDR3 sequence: CASSVDSYGYTF. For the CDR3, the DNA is TGTGCCAGCAGTGTGGACAGCTATGGCTACACCTTC.